This T cell receptor (beta chain) was captured in a study of cytomegalovirus exposure and HLA in healthy donors (dated by TCRdb to between 2016 and 2019). Background on the whole study: A later analysis indicated that the roughly 130 validation repertoires were generated on the platform also employed for the 720 or so repertoires of the first cohort. The study aimed to test whether signatures of past pathogen exposure could be identified by cataloging public T cell receptors. A separate validation cohort of 100 to 150 different subjects was used in addition to the 666-subject first cohort. The study combined high-throughput TCR immunosequencing, statistical association of individual TCRs with disease status, and machine learning to predict cytomegalovirus infection status. Here is what the overall study found, with its caveats: The classifier was reported to diagnose cytomegalovirus status with high specificity and sensitivity in both the original and validation cohorts. It was suggested by the authors that the approach could potentially be generalized to other disease states and immunological phenotypes. Across donors, most TCR sequences were observed very rarely, whereas some public TCRs were present in many individuals. In the study, roughly 160 TCR beta chains were listed as associated with cytomegalovirus. Subsequent analysis determined that TCRs grouped into clusters in the first cohort also showed a tendency toward co-occurrence across the roughly 130 validation repertoires, and roughly 95% of cluster scores exceeded 0. A later analysis lacked HLA typing for the validation cohort, so it scored co-occurrence in that cohort across all 110 or so repertoires. A few of the identified cytomegalovirus-associated TCR beta chains were confirmed in vitro to be specific for cytomegalovirus antigens.

To prepare the library, the immunoSEQ multiplex PCR assay was applied. In the paper's pipeline: A statistical classification framework was built for diagnosing cytomegalovirus status from the catalog of TCR beta chain sequences. TCRdb re-hosts the immuneACCESS table, in-frame sequences only. Its copies lack some clones; in the studies checked, an unresolved V gene accounts for under half of them, and the cause for the rest is not known. V, J and clone size derive from that table, while D and trimming were established from the DNA sequence. Across this sample there are some 140,000 clones, with approximately 82% seen only once. The ten largest clones add up to around 27% of the sample. A remark on this clone: Which antigen it targets is not known. No base-level quality is on record; no much larger clone is a single base apart.

Sequences SGHAT (CDR1) and FQNNGV (CDR2) are obtained from the germline V gene. The CDR3 covers 17 residues, taking in both the cysteine and the phenylalanine. Left in the record is the CDR3 DNA by itself, 51 bases read in frame from the first base. Trimming removed 5 bases from V and 6 bases from J; the gene matches leave 14 bases unexplained. Separate from the roughly 630-subject first cohort, the validation cohort of 90 to 150 subjects was the group to which the donors belonged. Sequenced: PBMCs. This sequence uses TRBV11-2 and TRBJ1-5; the junction holds 9 bases that match TRBD1. The sequence derives from a man aged 25-45 years in good health and CMV-seropositive. At the DNA level, the sequence is TGTGCCAGCAGCGTGGACAGGGGATCGGGGCAAAGTCAGCCCCAGCATTTT. Translation gives CASSVDRGSGQSQPQHF.